The TCR beta chain under discussion was sequenced for a study of CD8+CD57+ T cells in acquired aplastic anemia. Overall study context: Each DNA sample taken from sorted CD4+ and CD8+ cells came to 3 to 4 ug on average.

Patients chosen for sequencing had shown CD8+CD57+ cell expansion by flow cytometry. It was genomic DNA that served as the template for profiling TCR beta VDJ and CDR3. TCRdb re-analysed the reads in MiXCR, keeping a single row per CDR3 protein. The data show roughly 120,000 distinct CDR3 sequences, with 55% to 70% seen just once and roughly 29% held by the top ten. In germline, CDR1 is SEHNR, CDR2 FQNEAQ (reference sequence). V lost 4 bases and J lost 0, with 7 bases in between. The CDR3 consists of 13 residues. The receptor was isolated from a human donor with aplastic anemia. Sequenced: sorted CD4+, CD8+, or CD8+CD57+ T cells (not recorded which) from PBMCs. The chain links TRBV7-9 to TRBJ2-7; the D call may be TRBD1 or TRBD2 (5 bases each). The CDR3 here is CASSSGLSYEQYF. CDR3 DNA: TGTGCCAGCAGCTCGGGGCTCTCCTACGAGCAGTACTTC.